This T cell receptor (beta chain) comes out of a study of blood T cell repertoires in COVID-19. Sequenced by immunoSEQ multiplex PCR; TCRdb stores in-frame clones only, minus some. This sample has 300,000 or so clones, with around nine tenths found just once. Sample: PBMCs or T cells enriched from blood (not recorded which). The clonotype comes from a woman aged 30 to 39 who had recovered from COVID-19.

In DNA, the CDR3 is TGTGCCAGCAGCGGACTACTTCCGGGACAGAGAGGAAACACCATATATTTT. Encoded protein: CASSGLLPGQRGNTIYF. The J gene is TRBJ1-3, the V gene TRBV9; TRBD1 aligns across 7 bases. The CDR3 is 17 residues long. With 3 bases clipped from V and 4 bases from J, the junction kept 13 bases outside the gene matches. Germline V gives CDR1 SGDLS, CDR2 YYNGEE.